A few counts support the clone carrying this T cell receptor (beta chain). This specimen belongs to a study of T cells after yellow fever vaccination. Notes on the study in general: Booster samples showed a return of most primary-vaccination clones (around 96% CD4, 85% to 90% CD8).

TCRdb re-analysed the 5' RACE reads in MiXCR, keeping a single row per CDR3 protein. The table lists about 94,000 distinct CDR3 sequences, 8% to 10% of them singletons. The CDR3 is 16 residues long. Germline CDR1 is SGHNT and CDR2 is YENEEA. V lost 5 bases and J lost 0, with 13 bases in between. This sequence joins TRBV11-3 and TRBJ2-2; maybe TRBD2 (6 bases). Here the sequenced sample was CD8+ T cells not binding an NS4B(214-222) dextramer, sorted from PBMCs, taken about 2 weeks after the first yellow fever vaccination. This TCR was sampled from a young man who received the YFV17D yellow fever vaccine. CDR3: CASSPSGGSNTGELFF. The DNA for the CDR3 is TGTGCCAGCAGCCCCTCCGGGGGTTCGAACACCGGGGAGCTGTTTTTT.